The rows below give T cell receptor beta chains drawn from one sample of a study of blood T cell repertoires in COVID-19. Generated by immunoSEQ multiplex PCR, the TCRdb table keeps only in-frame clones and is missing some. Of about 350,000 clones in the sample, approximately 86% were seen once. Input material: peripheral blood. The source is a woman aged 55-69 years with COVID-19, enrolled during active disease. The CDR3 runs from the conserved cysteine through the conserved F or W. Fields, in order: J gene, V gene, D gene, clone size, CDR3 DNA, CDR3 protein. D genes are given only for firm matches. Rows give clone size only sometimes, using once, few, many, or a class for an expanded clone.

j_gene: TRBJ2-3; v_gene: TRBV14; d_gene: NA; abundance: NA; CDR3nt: TGTGCCAGCAGCCCGGGACTCTTCACAGATACGCAGTATTTT; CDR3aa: CASSPGLFTDTQYF
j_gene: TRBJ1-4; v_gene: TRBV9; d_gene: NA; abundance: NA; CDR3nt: TGTGCCAGCAGCGATCAGAATGAAAAACTGTTTTTT; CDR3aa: CASSDQNEKLFF
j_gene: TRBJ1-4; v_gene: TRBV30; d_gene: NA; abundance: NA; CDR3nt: TGTGCCTGGAACGTAGGGGTGGATGAAAAACTGTTTTTT; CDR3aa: CAWNVGVDEKLFF
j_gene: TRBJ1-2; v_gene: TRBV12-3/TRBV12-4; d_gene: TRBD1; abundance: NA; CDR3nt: TGTGCCAGCAGTACCGGACAGGGGTATGGCTACACCTTC; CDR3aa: CASSTGQGYGYTF
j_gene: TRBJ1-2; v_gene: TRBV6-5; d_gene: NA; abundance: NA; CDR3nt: TGTGCCAGCAGTTCCTCTAACTATGGCTACACCTTC; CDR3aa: CASSSSNYGYTF
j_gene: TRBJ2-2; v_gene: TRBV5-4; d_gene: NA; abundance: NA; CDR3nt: TGTGCCAGCAGCCCAGGGCCGGTCGGGGAGCTGTTTTTT; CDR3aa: CASSPGPVGELFF
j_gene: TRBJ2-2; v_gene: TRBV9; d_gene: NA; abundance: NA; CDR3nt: TGTGCCAGCAGCGGAAAGGACGGGAAATCACCGTACACCGGGGAGCTGTTTTTT; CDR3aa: CASSGKDGKSPYTGELFF
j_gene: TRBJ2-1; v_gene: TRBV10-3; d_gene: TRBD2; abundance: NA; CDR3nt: TGTGCCATCACCGCCCGGGGCGGGGGGGTGATTACCTACAATGAGCAGTTCTTC; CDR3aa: CAITARGGGVITYNEQFF
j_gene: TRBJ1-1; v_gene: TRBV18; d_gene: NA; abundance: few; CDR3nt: TGTGCCAGCTCGCCGCAGGGGTACACTGAAGCTTTCTTT; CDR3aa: CASSPQGYTEAFF
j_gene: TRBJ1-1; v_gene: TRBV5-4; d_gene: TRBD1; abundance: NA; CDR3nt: TGTGCCAGCAGCTCGGACAGGGGTTGGTACACTGAAGCTTTCTTT; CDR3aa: CASSSDRGWYTEAFF
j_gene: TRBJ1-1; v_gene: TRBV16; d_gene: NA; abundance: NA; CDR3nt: TGTGCCAGCAGCCAATGGCGCGGAAAAGCTTTCTTT; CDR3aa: CASSQWRGKAFF
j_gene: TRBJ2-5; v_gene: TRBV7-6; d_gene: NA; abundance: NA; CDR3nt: TGTGCCAGCAGCTTAGGGGGCGAAGAGACCCAGTACTTC; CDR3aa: CASSLGGEETQYF
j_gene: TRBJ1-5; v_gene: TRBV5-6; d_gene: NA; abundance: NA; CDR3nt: TGTGCCAGCAGCGGCAGGGGCGGACAGCCCCAGCATTTT; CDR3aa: CASSGRGGQPQHF
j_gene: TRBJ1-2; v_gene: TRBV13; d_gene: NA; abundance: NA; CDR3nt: TGTGCCAGCAGCATCGGGACAACCTATGGCTACACCTTC; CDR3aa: CASSIGTTYGYTF
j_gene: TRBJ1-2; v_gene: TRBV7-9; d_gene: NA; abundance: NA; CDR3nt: TGTGCCAGCAGCTTAGACTCGTTTGGCTACACCTTC; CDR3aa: CASSLDSFGYTF
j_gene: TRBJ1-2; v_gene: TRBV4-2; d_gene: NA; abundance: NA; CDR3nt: TGTGCCAGCAGCCCAAGTTGGGGCGAAGGGGCGGAGGGCTACACCTTC; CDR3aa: CASSPSWGEGAEGYTF
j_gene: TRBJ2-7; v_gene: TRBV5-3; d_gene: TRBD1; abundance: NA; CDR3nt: TGTGCCAGAAGCTTGAAAACAGGGGGCCTTTACGAGCAGTACTTC; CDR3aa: CARSLKTGGLYEQYF
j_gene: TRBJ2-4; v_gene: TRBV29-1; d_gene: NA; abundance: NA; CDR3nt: TGCAGCGTCGTCAGGGGAGACATTCAGTACTTC; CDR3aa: CSVVRGDIQYF
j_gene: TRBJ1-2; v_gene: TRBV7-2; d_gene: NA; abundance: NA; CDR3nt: TGTGCCAGCAGCTTAGCAGGGACACTTGCCTTCTATGGCTACACCTTC; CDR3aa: CASSLAGTLAFYGYTF
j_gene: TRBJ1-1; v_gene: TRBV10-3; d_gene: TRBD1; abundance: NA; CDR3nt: TGTGCCATCGCGGACAGGAGAGAAACTGAAGCTTTCTTT; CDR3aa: CAIADRRETEAFF
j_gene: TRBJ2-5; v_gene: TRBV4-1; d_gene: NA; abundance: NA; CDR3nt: TGCGCCAGCAGCCAAGATCCTTCGGGCAGGGCACCCCTCGGAGAGACCCAGTACTTC; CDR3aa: CASSQDPSGRAPLGETQYF
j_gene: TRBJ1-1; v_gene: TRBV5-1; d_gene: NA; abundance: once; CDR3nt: TGCGCCAGCAGCTTGGCGGGGGGGTCTGAAGCTTTCTTT; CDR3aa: CASSLAGGSEAFF
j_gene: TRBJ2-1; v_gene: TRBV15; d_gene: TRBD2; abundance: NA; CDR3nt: TGTGCCACCAGCAGAGGCCTAGCGGGGAGCTCCTACAATGAGCAGTTCTTC; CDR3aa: CATSRGLAGSSYNEQFF
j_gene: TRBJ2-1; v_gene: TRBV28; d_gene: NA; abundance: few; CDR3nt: TGTGCCAGCAGCCGGAAGCGGCATGAGCAGTTCTTC; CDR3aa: CASSRKRHEQFF
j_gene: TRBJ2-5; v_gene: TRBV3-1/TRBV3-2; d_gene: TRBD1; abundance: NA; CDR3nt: TGTGCCAGCAGCCTCCACGACAGGGGAGAGACCCAGTACTTC; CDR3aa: CASSLHDRGETQYF
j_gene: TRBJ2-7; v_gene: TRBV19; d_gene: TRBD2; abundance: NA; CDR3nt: TGTGCCAGTATGGAAGCGGGGGCCCCCGGGGAGCAGTACTTC; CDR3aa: CASMEAGAPGEQYF
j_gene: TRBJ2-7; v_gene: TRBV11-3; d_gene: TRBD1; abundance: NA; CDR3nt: TGTGCCAGCAGCGTTACCGGGACAGGCTTCTACGAGCAGTACTTC; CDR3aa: CASSVTGTGFYEQYF
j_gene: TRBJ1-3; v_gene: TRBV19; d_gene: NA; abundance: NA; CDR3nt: TGTGCCAGTAGTATAGGTGGCAACACCATATATTTT; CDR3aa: CASSIGGNTIYF
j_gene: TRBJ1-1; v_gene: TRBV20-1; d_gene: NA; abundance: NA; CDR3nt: TGCAGTGCTTCGGGGGGGGGTGAAGCTTTCTTT; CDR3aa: CSASGGGEAFF
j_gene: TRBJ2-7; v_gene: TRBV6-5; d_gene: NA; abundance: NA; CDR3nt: TGTGCCAGCAGTTCGAGCTTAAACTACGAGCAGTACTTC; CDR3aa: CASSSSLNYEQYF
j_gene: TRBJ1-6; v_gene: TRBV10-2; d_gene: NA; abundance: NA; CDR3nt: TGCGCCAGCAGCGACAGCCCAATTTATAATTCACCCCTCCACTTT; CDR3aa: CASSDSPIYNSPLHF
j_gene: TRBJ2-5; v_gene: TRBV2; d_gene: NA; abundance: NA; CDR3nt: TGTGCCAGCATGGGGGGGCCTGGAGGGGCCCAGTACTTC; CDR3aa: CASMGGPGGAQYF
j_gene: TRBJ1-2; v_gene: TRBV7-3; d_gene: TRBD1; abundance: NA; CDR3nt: TGTGCCAGCAGCCCAGGCGACAGGGGCCTCTATGGCTACACCTTC; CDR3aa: CASSPGDRGLYGYTF
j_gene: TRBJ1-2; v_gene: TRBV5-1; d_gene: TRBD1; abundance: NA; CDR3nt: TGCGCCAGCAGCAGAGGGACAGGTTTCCCCAACTATGGCTACACCTTC; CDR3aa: CASSRGTGFPNYGYTF
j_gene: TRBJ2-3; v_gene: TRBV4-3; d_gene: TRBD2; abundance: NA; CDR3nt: TGCGCCAGCAGCCAAGGTCTAGCGGGGGGTACAGATACGCAGTATTTT; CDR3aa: CASSQGLAGGTDTQYF
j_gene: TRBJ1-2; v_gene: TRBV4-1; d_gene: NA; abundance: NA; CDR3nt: TGCGCCAGCAGCCAGACCTTAGTTCAACAGAACTATGGCTACACCTTC; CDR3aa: CASSQTLVQQNYGYTF
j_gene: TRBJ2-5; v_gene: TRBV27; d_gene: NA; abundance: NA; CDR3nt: TGTGCCAGCAACAGGAGGGGAACAGGGGTGGAGACCCAGTACTTC; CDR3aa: CASNRRGTGVETQYF
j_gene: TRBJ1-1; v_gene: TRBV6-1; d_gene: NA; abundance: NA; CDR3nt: TGTGCCTGTAGCCCGGGGTTGGAGGCTTTCTTT; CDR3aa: CACSPGLEAFF
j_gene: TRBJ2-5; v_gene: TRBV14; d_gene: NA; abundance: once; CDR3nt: TGTGCCAGCAGCCCCCTGGCAGTTCAAGAGACCCAGTACTTC; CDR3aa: CASSPLAVQETQYF
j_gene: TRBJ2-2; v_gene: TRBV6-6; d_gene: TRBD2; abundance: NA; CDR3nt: TGTGCCAGCAGGCAACTAGCGGGGGGAGACACCGGGGAGCTGTTTTTT; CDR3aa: CASRQLAGGDTGELFF
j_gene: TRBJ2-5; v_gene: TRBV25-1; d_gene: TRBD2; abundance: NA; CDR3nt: TGTGCCAGCAGTGAATACGGCGGGGGGCAAGAGACCCAGTACTTC; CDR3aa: CASSEYGGGQETQYF